One sample yielded the 9 T cell receptor beta chains listed below, sequenced in a study of blood T cell repertoires in COVID-19. TCRdb's table, derived via immunoSEQ multiplex PCR, lists solely in-frame clones and lacks some. In the table there are hundreds of thousands of clones, 80% of which are singletons. Sequencing used PBMCs or T cells enriched from blood (not recorded which). Receptors were obtained from a woman aged 40-49 years with acute COVID-19.

V usage is TRBV7-6 and J usage is TRBJ2-5; 8 bases match TRBD2. The CDR3 runs 12 residues. V shed 6 bases and J 5 bases; nucleotides not matched to a gene: 2. Per germline, CDR1 SGHVS and CDR2 FNYEAQ. CDR3 loop: CASRGGGETQYF. The CDR3 DNA is TGTGCCAGCAGGGGCGGGGGGGAGACCCAGTACTTC.

This clone was recorded many times. This chain connects TRBV19 to TRBJ1-1, with D unclear. Between the trimmed V and J ends, which lost 5 bases and 11 bases, there was a span of 15 bases. The CDR3 is 12 residues long. Germline V gives CDR1 LNHDA, CDR2 SQIVND (reference sequence). The CDR3 bases are TGTGCCAGTAGTCGGACGGACTTAAGCGCTTTCTTT. This codes for CASSRTDLSAFF.

This clone has more than one count but fewer than ten. The chain combines TRBV5-4 with TRBJ2-3; 7 bases align to TRBD2. The CDR3 sequence is 15 residues long. Germline lookup yields CDR1 SGHNT and CDR2 YYREEE (reference sequence). V lost 0 bases to trimming and J lost 3 bases; unmatched junction nucleotides: 4. CDR3 bases: TGTGCCAGCAGCTTGGGACTAGCAGGGACAGATACGCAGTATTTT. Residues: CASSLGLAGTDTQYF.

The genes are TRBV3-1 (or the pseudogene TRBV3-2) and TRBJ1-2; D is perhaps TRBD1 (6 bases). CDR1 is LGHDT, CDR2 YNNKEL, per germline (reference sequence). The CDR3 consists of 15 residues. The germline V and J ends were trimmed by 0 bases and 3 bases, with 11 bases remaining between them. CDR3 DNA sequence: TGTGCCAGCAGCCAAGACCTAGGGGGAGACTATGGCTACACCTTC. Its translation: CASSQDLGGDYGYTF.

The V call is TRBV19, the J call TRBJ1-5, with 10 bases fitting TRBD1. V lost 4 bases, J lost 3 bases, and 6 bases stayed unmatched. The CDR3 contains 16 residues. The germline CDR1 and CDR2 sequences are LNHDA and SQIVND (reference sequence). CDR3 nucleotides: TGTGCCAGTAGTAGAAGACAGGGGGCCCACAATCAGCCCCAGCATTTT. Translation: CASSRRQGAHNQPQHF.

V usage is TRBV28 and J usage is TRBJ2-5; 8 bases are a match to TRBD2. With 6 bases clipped from V and 4 bases from J, the junction kept 10 bases outside the gene matches. CDR1 and CDR2 (germline): MDHEN, SYDVKM. CDR3 length equals 15 residues. CDR3 in DNA: TGTGCCAGCAGCCGATGGGCGGGGGGCCGAGAGACCCAGTACTTC. Amino acid sequence: CASSRWAGGRETQYF. Filled out from reference TRBV28 and TRBJ2-5, the complete variable domain reads DVKVTQSSRYLVKRTGEKVFLECVQDMDHENMFWYRQDPGLGLRLIYFSYDVKMKEKGDIPEGYSVSREKKERFSLILESASTNQTSMYLCASSRWAGGRETQYFGPGTRLLVL.

The genes are TRBV16 and TRBJ1-4; D uncertain. The ends were cut back, 5 bases at V and 3 bases at J, with 13 bases in the middle. This CDR3 has 15 residues. Germline loops: CDR1 KGHSY, CDR2 FQNENV. The CDR3 sequence is CASSFRTDANEKLFF. CDR3 DNA sequence: TGTGCCAGCAGCTTTCGTACAGACGCTAATGAAAAACTGTTTTTT.

V and J are TRBV27 and TRBJ2-5, with 9 bases fitting TRBD2. Germline trimming cut 2 bases from V and 10 bases from J; bases unmatched to any gene: 5. The germline V gene encodes CDR1 MNHEY and CDR2 SMNVEV (reference sequence). The CDR3 covers 13 residues. The chain's CDR3 is CASSLIAGAHQYF. The CDR3 DNA sequence: TGTGCCAGCAGTTTAATAGCGGGGGCTCACCAGTACTTC.

The chain's CDR3 is CASRPRNPGTGFEQYF. The DNA of the CDR3 is TGTGCCAGCAGGCCCCGCAACCCCGGGACAGGGTTCGAGCAGTACTTC. This chain uses TRBV28 with TRBJ2-7, with 9 bases lining up with TRBD1. The junction had 15 bases not matched to a gene; V was cut back by 6 bases and J by 6 bases. This CDR3 contains 16 residues. Per germline, CDR1 MDHEN and CDR2 SYDVKM. Full variable domain (missing parts from reference TRBV28 and TRBJ2-7): DVKVTQSSRYLVKRTGEKVFLECVQDMDHENMFWYRQDPGLGLRLIYFSYDVKMKEKGDIPEGYSVSREKKERFSLILESASTNQTSMYLCASRPRNPGTGFEQYFGPGTRLTVT.